Listed below are T cell receptor beta chains from one sample, sequenced in a study of blood T cell repertoires in COVID-19. Assay: immunoSEQ multiplex PCR; the TCRdb copy retains only in-frame clones and omits some. This sample has roughly 350,000 clones, with 90% to 95% found just once. What was sequenced was peripheral blood. The receptors derive from a woman younger than 35 who had recovered from COVID-19. Each CDR3 is given with its conserved first and last residue. The D gene is left open where the match is weak. The size entry is marked missing in some rows and otherwise reads once, few, many or a size class.

TRBV20-1,TRBD2,TRBJ2-5,NA,TGCAGTGCTAGTACCGGGACTACTTCCCAAGAGACCCAGTACTTC,CSASTGTTSQETQYF
TRBV2,NA,TRBJ2-1,NA,TGTGCCAGCAGCAGGGACTTCTCCTACAATGAGCAGTTCTTC,CASSRDFSYNEQFF
TRBV4-1,TRBD1,TRBJ1-1,NA,TGCGCCAGCAGCCAAGATCCGACAGGGAGGAACACTGAAGCTTTCTTT,CASSQDPTGRNTEAFF
TRBV10-3,NA,TRBJ1-2,NA,TGTGCCATCAGTATACAGGGTCTGGGCTACACCTTC,CAISIQGLGYTF
TRBV5-4,TRBD1,TRBJ1-2,NA,TGTGCCAGCAGCTTTTTCGGGACAGGGATGTACGGCTACACCTTC,CASSFFGTGMYGYTF
TRBV4-3,TRBD1,TRBJ2-2,NA,TGCGCCAGCAGCCAACCACAGGGGGCGTACACCGGGGAGCTGTTTTTT,CASSQPQGAYTGELFF
TRBV7-8,TRBD2,TRBJ2-5,once,TGTGCCAGCAGCTTACGGTGGGGACTAGCGCAAGAGACCCAGTACTTC,CASSLRWGLAQETQYF
TRBV27,NA,TRBJ2-1,NA,TGTGCCAGCAGTTTAGGGGGGGCTGTTGAGCAGTTCTTC,CASSLGGAVEQFF
TRBV21-1,NA,TRBJ1-1,NA,TGTGCCAGCATCCTGCTGGGGGGGACTGAAGCTTTCTTT,CASILLGGTEAFF
TRBV5-1,NA,TRBJ2-2,NA,TGCGCCAGCAGCCCAGGACAGTCACTGGCCGGGGAGCTGTTTTTT,CASSPGQSLAGELFF
TRBV24-1,NA,TRBJ2-1,NA,TGTGCCACCAGGGACTCACGAGGGGAGCAGTTCTTC,CATRDSRGEQFF
TRBV5-6,NA,TRBJ1-2,NA,TGTGCCAGCAGCTTAGCGGGGGCAGGGGGCTACACCTTC,CASSLAGAGGYTF
TRBV6-6,TRBD2,TRBJ2-2,NA,TGTGCCAGCACCCTAGCGGGTTCGGCGGAGCTGTTTTTT,CASTLAGSAELFF
TRBV12-5,TRBD2,TRBJ2-4,NA,TGTGCTAGTGGTTTGGTTGGGCTAGCGGGGGGGGTAGCCAAAAACATTCAGTACTTC,CASGLVGLAGGVAKNIQYF
TRBV4-1,TRBD2,TRBJ2-1,medium-sized,TGCGCCAGCAGCCAAGCTAGCGGGAGCTACAATGAGCAGTTCTTC,CASSQASGSYNEQFF
TRBV3-1/TRBV3-2,TRBD1,TRBJ2-1,NA,TGTGCCAGCAGCCGCAGACAGGGCACCCCCGGGGATGAGCAGTTCTTC,CASSRRQGTPGDEQFF
TRBV4-1,NA,TRBJ1-1,NA,TGCGCCAGCAGCCAGGAGGTGGGCATGAGCACTGAAGCTTTCTTT,CASSQEVGMSTEAFF
TRBV6-5,NA,TRBJ1-2,NA,TGTGCCAGCAGTTACTCGGGCCAGTCTAATGGCTACACCTTC,CASSYSGQSNGYTF
TRBV29-1,NA,TRBJ2-1,NA,TGCAGCGTTGAAGTAGACTACAATGAGCAGTTCTTC,CSVEVDYNEQFF
TRBV9,NA,TRBJ1-1,NA,TGTGCCGCGGGAAGGATTCTTACTGAAGCTTTCTTT,CAAGRILTEAFF
TRBV7-8,NA,TRBJ1-3,NA,TGTGCCAGCAGCTTCCTTAGCACGACTTCTGGAAACACCATATATTTT,CASSFLSTTSGNTIYF
TRBV5-5,NA,TRBJ1-3,NA,TGTGCCAGCAGCTTGGAGGGAGATGGAAACACCATATATTTT,CASSLEGDGNTIYF
TRBV5-1,TRBD2,TRBJ2-1,NA,TGCGCCAGCAGCTTGGCTGGAGGGCTAGCGGACTACTACAATGAGCAGTTCTTC,CASSLAGGLADYYNEQFF
TRBV6-5,TRBD1,TRBJ2-1,NA,TGTGCCAGCAGTCGTAACAGGGGGAATGAGCAGTTCTTC,CASSRNRGNEQFF
TRBV14,NA,TRBJ1-2,NA,TGTGCCAGCAGCCAAGGTTCCCGGCCGTGGAGCTACTATGGCTACACCTTC,CASSQGSRPWSYYGYTF
TRBV7-2,NA,TRBJ1-2,NA,TGTGCCAGCAGCTTGGGACACCGCCTATCTGGCTACACCTTC,CASSLGHRLSGYTF